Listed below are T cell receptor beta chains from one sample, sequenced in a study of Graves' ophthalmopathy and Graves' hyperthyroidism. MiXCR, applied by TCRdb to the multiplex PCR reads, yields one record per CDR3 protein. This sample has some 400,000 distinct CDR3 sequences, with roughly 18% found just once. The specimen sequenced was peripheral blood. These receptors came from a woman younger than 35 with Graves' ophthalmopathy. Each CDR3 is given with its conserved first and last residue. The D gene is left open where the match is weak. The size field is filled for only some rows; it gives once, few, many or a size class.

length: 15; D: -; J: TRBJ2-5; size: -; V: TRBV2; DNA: TGTGCCAGCAGCCGAACGGGGACCAACCAAGAGACCCAGTACTTC; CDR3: CASSRTGTNQETQYF
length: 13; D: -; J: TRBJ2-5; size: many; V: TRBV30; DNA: TGTGCCTGGGGGTCACCGGGGATGAAGACCCAGTACTTC; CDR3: CAWGSPGMKTQYF
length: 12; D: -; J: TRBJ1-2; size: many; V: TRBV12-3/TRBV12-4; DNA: TGTGCCAGCAGCCTACAGGGCTATGGCTACACCTTC; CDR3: CASSLQGYGYTF
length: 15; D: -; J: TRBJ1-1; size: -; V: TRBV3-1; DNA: TGTGCCAGCAGCCAAGATTCAGGGGCGAACACTGAAGCTTTCTTT; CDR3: CASSQDSGANTEAFF
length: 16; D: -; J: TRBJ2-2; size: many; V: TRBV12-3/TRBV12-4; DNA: TGTGCCAGCAGCCTTCTTCTACAAATAAACACCGGGGAGCTGTTTTTT; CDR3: CASSLLLQINTGELFF
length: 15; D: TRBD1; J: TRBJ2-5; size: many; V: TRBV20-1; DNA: TGCAGTGCGGAGTTAGACAGGGGGGACCAAGAGACCCAGTACTTC; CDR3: CSAELDRGDQETQYF
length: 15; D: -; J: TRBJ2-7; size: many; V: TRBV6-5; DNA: TGTGCCAGCAGTTACGACTCGTTAGGGACCTACGAGCAGTACTTC; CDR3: CASSYDSLGTYEQYF
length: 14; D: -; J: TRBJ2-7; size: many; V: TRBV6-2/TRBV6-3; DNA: TGTGCCAGCACCCTTCGGGACGGAACCTACGAGCAGTACTTC; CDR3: CASTLRDGTYEQYF
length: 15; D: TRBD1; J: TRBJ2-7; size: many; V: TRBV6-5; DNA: TGTGCCAGCAGTTGGGACAGGATGGGCTCCTACGAGCAGTACTTC; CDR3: CASSWDRMGSYEQYF
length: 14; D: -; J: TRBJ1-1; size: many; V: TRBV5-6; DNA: TGTGCCAGCACCCCAGGACAGTTTAACACTGAAGCTTTCTTT; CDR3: CASTPGQFNTEAFF
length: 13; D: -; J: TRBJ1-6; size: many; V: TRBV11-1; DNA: TGTGCCAGCAGCTTAGCGGCGGGTTCACCCCTCCACTTT; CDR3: CASSLAAGSPLHF
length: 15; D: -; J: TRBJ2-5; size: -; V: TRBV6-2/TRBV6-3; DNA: TGTGCCAGCAGTGCGACTAGCGCCTGGCAGGGGGCCCAGTACTTC; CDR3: CASSATSAWQGAQYF
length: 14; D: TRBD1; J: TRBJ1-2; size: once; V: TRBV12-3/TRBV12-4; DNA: TGTGCCAGCAGTTTGACAGGGGGCGAGAATGGCTACACCTTC; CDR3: CASSLTGGENGYTF
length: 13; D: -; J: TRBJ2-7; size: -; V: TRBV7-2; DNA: TGTGCCAGCAGCTTCCGGGCGGTCGGCGAGCAGTACTTC; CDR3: CASSFRAVGEQYF
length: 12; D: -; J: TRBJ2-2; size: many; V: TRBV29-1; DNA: TGCAGCGCATCGAGGCTCCCTGGGGAGCTGTTTTTT; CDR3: CSASRLPGELFF
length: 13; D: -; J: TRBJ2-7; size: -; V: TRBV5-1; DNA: TGCGCCAGCAGCTCCGGGAGTTTTTACGAGCAGTACTTC; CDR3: CASSSGSFYEQYF
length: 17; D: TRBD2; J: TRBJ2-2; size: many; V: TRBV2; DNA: TGTGCCAGCAGCGTCCCCCCCCGGCGGGAGGCCACCGGGGAGCTGTTTTTT; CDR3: CASSVPPRREATGELFF
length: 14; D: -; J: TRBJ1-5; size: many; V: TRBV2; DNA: TGTGCCAGCAGTGAGGAGGGTGTACGGCAGCCCCAGCATTTT; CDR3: CASSEEGVRQPQHF
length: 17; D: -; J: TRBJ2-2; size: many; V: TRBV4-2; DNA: TGTGCCAGCAGCCAACCTGCAGAAGGGGGGCGCACCGGGGAGCTGTTTTTT; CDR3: CASSQPAEGGRTGELFF
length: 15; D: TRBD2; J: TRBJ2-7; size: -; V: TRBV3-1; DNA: TGTGCCAGCAGCCAGACTAGCGGCGCCCCCTACGAGCAGTACTTC; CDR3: CASSQTSGAPYEQYF